Given below is one TCR beta chain in context. What it binds is not known. The sample comes from a study of CD8 T cells in Susac syndrome. General study findings and limits: No clonal expansion appeared among CD4+ T cells in Susac patients.

An input of roughly 0.5 to 1 ug of RNA was subjected to reverse transcription using random hexamers. TCRdb re-called the immunoSEQ multiplex PCR reads with MiXCR, one entry per CDR3 protein. The repertoire has under 200,000 distinct CDR3 sequences, 95% to 96% of them found once; the top ten carry 0.12%. This receptor was obtained from a human donor with Susac syndrome. Sequenced material: CD4+ T cells from PBMCs.

This CDR3 reads CASSYAQGGSPLHF. As DNA, the CDR3 is TGTGCCAGCAGCTATGCCCAGGGTGGCTCACCCCTCCACTTT. The chain is built from TRBV5-4 and TRBJ1-6, with D tentatively TRBD1 (5 bases). In germline, CDR1 is SGHNT, CDR2 YYREEE (reference sequence). Trimming took off 3 bases at V and 10 bases at J, with 14 bases between the two ends. The CDR3 contains 14 residues.